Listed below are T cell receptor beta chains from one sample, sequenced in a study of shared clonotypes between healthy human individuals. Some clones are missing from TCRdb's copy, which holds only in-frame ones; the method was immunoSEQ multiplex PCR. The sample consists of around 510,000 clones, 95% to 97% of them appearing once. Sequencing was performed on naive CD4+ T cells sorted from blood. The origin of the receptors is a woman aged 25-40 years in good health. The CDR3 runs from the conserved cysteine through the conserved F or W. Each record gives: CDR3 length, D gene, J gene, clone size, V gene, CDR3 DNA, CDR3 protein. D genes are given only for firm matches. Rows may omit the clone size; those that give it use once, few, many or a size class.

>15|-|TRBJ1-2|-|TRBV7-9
TGTGCCAGCAGACTACTATCCGGGACAAACTATGGCTACACCTTC
CASRLLSGTNYGYTF
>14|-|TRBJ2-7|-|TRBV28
TGTGCCAGCAGTGACGGAGGGTCCCCCTACGAGCAGTACTTC
CASSDGGSPYEQYF
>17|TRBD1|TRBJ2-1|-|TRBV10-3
TGTGCCATCAGAGAGTTGGGGGGGACAGGGGCTTTGCATGAGCAGTTCTTC
CAIRELGGTGALHEQFF
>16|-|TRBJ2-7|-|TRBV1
TGCACCAGCAGCCAAGATAAAGCAGGGCCCTCCTACGAGCAGTACTTC
CTSSQDKAGPSYEQYF
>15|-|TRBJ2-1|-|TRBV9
TGTGCCAGCAGCGCTACCGGGACGGCCTACAATGAGCAGTTCTTC
CASSATGTAYNEQFF
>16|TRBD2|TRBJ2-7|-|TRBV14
TGTGCCAGCAGCCAGGGACTAGCGGGGAGCTCCTACGAGCAGTACTTC
CASSQGLAGSSYEQYF
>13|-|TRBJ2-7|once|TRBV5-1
TGCGCCAGCAGGGAGTCGGGTCGGTACGAGCAGTACTTC
CASRESGRYEQYF
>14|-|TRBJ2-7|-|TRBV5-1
TGCGCCAGCAGCTTAGCTAGGGACAACTACGAGCAGTACTTC
CASSLARDNYEQYF
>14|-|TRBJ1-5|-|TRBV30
TGTGCCTGGAGTGTACAGACAGACGGTCAGCCCCAGCATTTT
CAWSVQTDGQPQHF
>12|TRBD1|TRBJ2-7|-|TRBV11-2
TGTGCCAGCAGCCGGGACAGAAGCGAGCAGTACTTC
CASSRDRSEQYF
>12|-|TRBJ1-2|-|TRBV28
TGTGCCACCCAGGCACACTCGGATGGCTACACCTTC
CATQAHSDGYTF
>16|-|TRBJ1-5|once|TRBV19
TGTGCCAGTAGTATAGTGGGAGGGAGTAGCAATCAGCCCCAGCATTTT
CASSIVGGSSNQPQHF
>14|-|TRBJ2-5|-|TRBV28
TGTGCCAGCAGAATGCGGAATATACAAGAGACCCAGTACTTC
CASRMRNIQETQYF
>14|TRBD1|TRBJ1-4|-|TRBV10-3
TGTGCCATCAGGCCCATCACAGGGGGTGAAAAACTGTTTTTT
CAIRPITGGEKLFF
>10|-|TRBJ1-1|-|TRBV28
TGTGCCAGCGGTGCGGGTCGCGCTTTCTTT
CASGAGRAFF
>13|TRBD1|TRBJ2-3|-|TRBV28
TGTGCCAGCAGAAGACAGGGGGCAGATACGCAGTATTTT
CASRRQGADTQYF
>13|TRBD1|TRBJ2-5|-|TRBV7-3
TGTGCCAGCAGCCGGGGACAGCAAGAGACCCAGTACTTC
CASSRGQQETQYF
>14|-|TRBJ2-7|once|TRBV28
TGTGCCAGCAGATATACAGGTGGCTCCTACGAGCAGTACTTC
CASRYTGGSYEQYF
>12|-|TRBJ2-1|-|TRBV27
TGTGCCAGCAAGGGCAGCTACAATGAGCAGTTCTTC
CASKGSYNEQFF
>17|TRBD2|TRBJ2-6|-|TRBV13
TGTGCCAGCAGCTTAGCTAGCGGAATCTCTGGGGCCAACGTCCTGACTTTC
CASSLASGISGANVLTF
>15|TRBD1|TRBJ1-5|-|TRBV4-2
TGTGCCAGCAGCCAAGGGGGACAGGAATATCAGCCCCAGCATTTT
CASSQGGQEYQPQHF
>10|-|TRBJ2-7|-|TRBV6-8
TGTGCCAGCCGTTCCTACGAGCAGTACTTC
CASRSYEQYF
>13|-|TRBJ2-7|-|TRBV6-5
TGTGCCAGCAGATCGGACAGAAGTTACGAGCAGTACTTC
CASRSDRSYEQYF
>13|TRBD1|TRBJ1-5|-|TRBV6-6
TGTGCCAGCAGGGGACAGGGATACCAGCCCCAGCATTTT
CASRGQGYQPQHF
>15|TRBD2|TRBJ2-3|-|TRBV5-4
TGTGCCAGCAGCCGAAGGGAGGGAGACGCAGATACGCAGTATTTT
CASSRREGDADTQYF
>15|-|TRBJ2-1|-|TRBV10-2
TGCGCCAGCACTTCAAAGCGGGCCACCTACAATGAGCAGTTCTTC
CASTSKRATYNEQFF
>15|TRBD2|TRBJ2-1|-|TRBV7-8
TGTGCCAGCAGCTGGGGACTAGCGGGAGTAGGGGAGCAGTTCTTC
CASSWGLAGVGEQFF
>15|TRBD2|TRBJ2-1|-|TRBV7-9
TGTGCCAGCAGCCTTAGCCGGAGCGGGGGCAATGAGCAGTTCTTC
CASSLSRSGGNEQFF
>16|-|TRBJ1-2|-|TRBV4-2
TGTGCCAGCAGCCGGGAGCCCAGGGACCCCTCGGATGGCTACACCTTC
CASSREPRDPSDGYTF
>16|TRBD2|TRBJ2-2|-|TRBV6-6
TGTGCCAGCAGTTTGACTAGCGGGCCGAACACCGGGGAGCTGTTTTTT
CASSLTSGPNTGELFF
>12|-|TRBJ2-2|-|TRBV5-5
TGTGCCAGCAGCTTGGAGTTCGGGGAGCTGTTTTTT
CASSLEFGELFF
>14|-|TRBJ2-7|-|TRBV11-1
TGTGCCAGCAGCTCCTCCCCAATGGGGGGCGAGCAGTACTTC
CASSSSPMGGEQYF
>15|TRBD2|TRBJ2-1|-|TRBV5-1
TGCGCCAGCAGCCCTCCGGACTGGGCGGGAGATGAGCAGTTCTTC
CASSPPDWAGDEQFF
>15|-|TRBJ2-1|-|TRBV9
TGTGCCAGCAGCGTACTTTCAGGCTCCTACAATGAGCAGTTCTTC
CASSVLSGSYNEQFF
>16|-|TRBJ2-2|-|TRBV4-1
TGCGCCAGCAGCCTTCCGGGTCTCGATAACACCGGGGAGCTGTTTTTT
CASSLPGLDNTGELFF
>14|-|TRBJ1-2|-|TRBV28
TGTGCCAGCAGTTCCCCGACTTCACTGGGTGGCTACACCTTC
CASSSPTSLGGYTF
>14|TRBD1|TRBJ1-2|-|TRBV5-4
TGTGCCAGCAGCTACGAGGGGACAGGGTATGGCTACACCTTC
CASSYEGTGYGYTF
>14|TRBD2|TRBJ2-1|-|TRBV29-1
TGCAGCGTTGAAGTCCCTAGCGGGTACAATGAGCAGTTCTTC
CSVEVPSGYNEQFF
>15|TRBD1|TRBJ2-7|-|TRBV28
TGTGCCAGCAGTTTAATAGGACAGGGGGCAGAAGTGCAGTACTTC
CASSLIGQGAEVQYF
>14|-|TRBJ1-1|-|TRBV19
TGTGCCAGTAGGATATCCGGGGGCGGTAATGGAACTTTCTTT
CASRISGGGNGTFF
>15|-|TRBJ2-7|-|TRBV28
TGTGCCAGCAGTTGGAGACAGGACCCCCGCTACGAGCAGTACTTC
CASSWRQDPRYEQYF
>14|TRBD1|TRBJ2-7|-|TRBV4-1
TGCGCCAGCAGCGTCCGGGACAGGGGGTTCGAGCAGTACTTC
CASSVRDRGFEQYF
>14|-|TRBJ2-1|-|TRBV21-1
TGTGCCAGCAGCTATCCGGCCCAGGACAATGAGCAGTTCTTC
CASSYPAQDNEQFF
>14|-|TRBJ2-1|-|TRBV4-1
TGCGCCAGCAGCATGGTACAGGGATGGGATGAGCAGTTCTTC
CASSMVQGWDEQFF
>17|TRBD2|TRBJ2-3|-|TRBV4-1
TGCGCCAGCAGCCCACCGACTAGCGGGAGAAGCACAGATACGCAGTATTTT
CASSPPTSGRSTDTQYF
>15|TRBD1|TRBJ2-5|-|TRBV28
TGTGCCAGCAGTGCCTCGGGACAGCCGCAAGAGACCCAGTACTTC
CASSASGQPQETQYF
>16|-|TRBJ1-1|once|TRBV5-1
TGCGCCAGCAGCTTTCGTCAGGGCTCTGGAAACACTGAAGCTTTCTTT
CASSFRQGSGNTEAFF
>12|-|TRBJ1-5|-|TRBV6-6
TGTGCCACGGCAAGGGTGGATCAGCCCCAGCATTTT
CATARVDQPQHF
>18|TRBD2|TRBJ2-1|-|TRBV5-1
TGCGCCAGCAGCTTGGAGCTAGCGGGAGGGCAGATCATCGGTGAGCAGTTCTTC
CASSLELAGGQIIGEQFF
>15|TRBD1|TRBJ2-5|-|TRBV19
TGTGCCAGTAGTATCCCCTCAGGGGGCCAAGAGACCCAGTACTTC
CASSIPSGGQETQYF
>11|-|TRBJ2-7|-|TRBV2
TGTGCCAGCAGCCCAAAATACGAGCAGTACTTC
CASSPKYEQYF
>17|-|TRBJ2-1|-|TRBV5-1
TGCGCCAGCACCCCGGAACCGGGACACCTCGTTGGCAATGAGCAGTTCTTC
CASTPEPGHLVGNEQFF
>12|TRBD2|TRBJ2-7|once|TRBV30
TGTGCCTGGACTAGCGGTACCTACGAGCAGTACTTC
CAWTSGTYEQYF
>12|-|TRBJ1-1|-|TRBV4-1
TGCGCCAGCAGCCAAGGCGGACTTGGGGCTTTCTTT
CASSQGGLGAFF
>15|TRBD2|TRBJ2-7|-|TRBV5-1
TGCGCCAGCAGCTTGGGGGCGGGAGGGCCTGACGAGCAGTACTTC
CASSLGAGGPDEQYF
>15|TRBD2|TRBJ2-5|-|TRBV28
TGTGCCAGCAGTTTGGCGGCGGGAGGGCCAAAGACCCAGTACTTC
CASSLAAGGPKTQYF
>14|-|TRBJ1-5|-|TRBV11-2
TGTGCCAGCAGCGACCGCCTTAGCGATCAGCCCCAGCATTTT
CASSDRLSDQPQHF
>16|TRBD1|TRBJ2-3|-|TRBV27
TGTGCCAGCAGTTCACGCAGGGGGCGTAAAACAGATACGCAGTATTTT
CASSSRRGRKTDTQYF
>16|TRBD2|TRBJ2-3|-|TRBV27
TGTGCCATCCGGTCGGGACTAGCGGGAGGGGTGGATACGCAGTATTTT
CAIRSGLAGGVDTQYF
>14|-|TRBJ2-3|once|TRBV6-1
TGTGCCAGCAGTGAAAAGAGATTCGGAGATACGCAGTATTTT
CASSEKRFGDTQYF